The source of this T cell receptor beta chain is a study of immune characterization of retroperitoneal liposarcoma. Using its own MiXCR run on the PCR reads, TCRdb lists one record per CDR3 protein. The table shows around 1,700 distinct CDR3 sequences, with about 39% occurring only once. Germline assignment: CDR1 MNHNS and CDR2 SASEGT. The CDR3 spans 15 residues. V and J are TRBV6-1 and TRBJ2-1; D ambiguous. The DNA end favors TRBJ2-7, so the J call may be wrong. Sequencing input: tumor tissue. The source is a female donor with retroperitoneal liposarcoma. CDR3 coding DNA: TGTGCCAGCAGTGAAATGGTAGGTGGGTTCTACGAGCAGTACTTC. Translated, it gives CASSEMVGGFYEQYF.